This TCR beta chain was found in a study of blood T cell repertoires in COVID-19. Assay: immunoSEQ multiplex PCR; the TCRdb copy retains only in-frame clones and omits some. The sample has about 240,000 clones, 82% seen once; the top ten hold roughly 8.2%. The CDR3 consists of 12 residues. CDR1 is MNHEY and CDR2 is SMNVEV in the germline V gene (reference sequence). Trimming cost V 3 bases and J 5 bases, with 5 bases left between them. The receptor was isolated from a woman aged 80 or older with COVID-19, enrolled during active disease. The sequencing sample was made of peripheral blood. The chain recombines TRBV27 with TRBJ2-1, with unresolved D. The CDR3 spells CASSFRDNEQFF. CDR3 in DNA: TGTGCCAGCAGTTTTCGCGACAATGAGCAGTTCTTC.